The clone carrying this TCR beta chain was found a few times. Its antigen is not identified. From the 5' RACE reads, TCRdb called clonotypes with MiXCR, one entry per CDR3 protein. The table shows some 570,000 distinct CDR3 sequences, with 20% to 25% occurring only once. The data were obtained in a study of identical twins. Study-wide results and limits: Clonotypes of the beta chain that were abundant in cord blood carried fewer insertions (memory repertoires showed none).

This sample also belongs to another study, concerning yellow fever vaccine responses in identical twins.

The specimen sequenced was CD4+ T cells sorted from blood. The source is a woman aged 18 to 35 in good health.

CDR3 bases: TGCGCCAGCAGCCCCGGGACAACTTCGAACACCGGGGAGCTGTTTTTT. Translating gives CASSPGTTSNTGELFF. The rearrangement joins TRBV5-1 to TRBJ2-2; a possible D gene is TRBD1 (6 bases). Trimming removed 4 bases at V and 0 bases at J, with 13 bases between. The CDR3 consists of 16 residues. Looked up from germline, CDR1 is SGHRS and CDR2 is YFSETQ.